This T cell receptor (beta chain) was observed in a study of post-analysis software for immune sequencing data. Each TCR beta cDNA library carried unique molecular identifiers. TCRdb redid the calling of the PCR reads with MiXCR, one entry per CDR3 protein. The sample shows 600,000 to 700,000 distinct CDR3 sequences, about 60% of them seen only once. Study-wide findings and caveats: Elevated frequency relative to controls characterized several TRBV segments in patients, TRBV5-6, TRBV5-1 and TRBV20-1 among them.

Worth noting for this clonotype: Its antigen is currently unknown.

Between the trimmed V and J ends, which lost 3 bases and 6 bases, there was a span of 21 bases. CDR3 size: 17 residues. Sequencing was performed on blood. V and J are TRBV12-3 or TRBV12-4 and TRBJ2-1, with D perhaps given as TRBD1 or TRBD2 (5 bases each). This clonotype was obtained from a girl under 10 years old with multiple sclerosis. DNA for the CDR3: TGTGCCAGCAGTTTCGTCCCGGGGCGCGGGCGTCTCAATGAGCAGTTCTTC. Protein: CASSFVPGRGRLNEQFF.